The 29 T cell receptor beta chains presented below share a single source sample, sequenced in a study of Ad26.COV2.S vaccination and SARS-CoV-2 variants (dated by TCRdb to the early 2020s). The label giving this sample's treatment or condition can be read as: over 15 received Ad26.COV2.S at low or high dose, single or two shots; 5 received placebo; per-sample allocation not given. Repertoires of vaccine and placebo recipients were sequenced from samples taken on day 63 after the first injection. Libraries were built with the immunoSEQ multiplex PCR assay. TCRdb retrieved this table from immuneACCESS and kept in-frame rearrangements only. Not all clones are present; in checked studies, unresolved V genes account for under half, and no reason is known for the remainder. In all, the sample holds about 350,000 clones, and about 87% of those were seen once. Clones ranked in the top ten supply 6.4% of the sample.

The sample here was peripheral blood, taken in a trial of Ad26.COV2.S vaccine versus placebo. Receptors originate from a person aged 18-65 years who received the Ad26.COV2.S COVID-19 vaccine or a placebo.

This chain uses TRBV3-1 (or the pseudogene TRBV3-2) with TRBJ2-2; D gene uncertain. The V and J ends lost 4 bases and 4 bases respectively, with 13 bases between them. The V gene's germline CDR1 is LGHDT and CDR2 YNNKEL (reference sequence). The CDR3 contains 15 residues. The CDR3 nucleotides read TGTGCCAGCAGCCCCCCCGTCCGTGGCACCGGGGAGCTGTTTTTT. Its protein is CASSPPVRGTGELFF.

The table lists this clone with a count of one. The chain recombines TRBV27 with TRBJ2-2; D possibly corresponds to TRBD1 (5 bases). This CDR3 region has 17 residues. V was shortened by 5 bases and J by 6 bases, with 22 bases between the two germline ends. Looked up from germline, CDR1 is MNHEY and CDR2 is SMNVEV (reference sequence). The DNA for the CDR3 is TGTGCCAGCAGTGCCCGACAGTTTTTTGGTCCTTCCGGGGAGCTGTTTTTT. Translation gives CASSARQFFGPSGELFF.

V is TRBV27 and J is TRBJ2-1; 13 bases line up with TRBD2. The V gene end was trimmed by 4 bases and the J gene end by 7 bases; junction bases not matched to a gene: 7. The CDR3 extends over 16 amino acids. CDR1 is MNHEY and CDR2 is SMNVEV in the germline V gene (reference sequence). The CDR3 sequence: CASSSILAGGPNEQFF. In DNA, the CDR3 is TGTGCCAGCAGTTCGATACTAGCGGGAGGGCCAAATGAGCAGTTCTTC.

The chain combines TRBV7-2 with TRBJ1-2; D perhaps matches TRBD1 (6 bases). The V gene's germline CDR1 is SGHTA and CDR2 FQGNSA. Trimming removed 2 bases from V and 6 bases from J, with 13 bases in between. This CDR3 has 14 residues. CDR3 sequence (DNA): TGTGCCAGCAGCTTACAGGGGACGACGAATGGCTACACCTTC. Its translation is CASSLQGTTNGYTF.

The CDR3, as DNA: TGTGCCAGCAGCCAAGTAAGGCCCAGGGAGAATTCACCCCTCCACTTT. As protein: CASSQVRPRENSPLHF. The chain links TRBV14 to TRBJ1-6; a weak D match, TRBD1 (5 bases). The CDR3 consists of 16 residues. CDR1 and CDR2 from the germline V gene are SGHDN and FVKESK. Trimming took off 1 base at V and 7 bases at J, with 14 bases between the two ends.

The J gene is TRBJ2-5, the V gene TRBV9, with TRBD2 matching over 8 bases. CDR3 length equals 15 residues. Germline V gene lookup returns CDR1 SGDLS and CDR2 YYNGEE. J lost 9 bases, V lost 0 bases, and 10 bases had no gene match. Here the CDR3 DNA reads TGTGCCAGCAGCGTAGGAGATGGTAGCGGGATGCCCCAGTACTTC. This gives the protein CASSVGDGSGMPQYF.

The rearrangement joins TRBV27 to TRBJ2-7; no firm D call. The V end lost 2 bases, the J end lost 3 bases, and 8 bases lay between the germline ends. This CDR3 has 13 amino acids. Per the germline V gene, CDR1 is MNHEY and CDR2 is SMNVEV (reference sequence). The CDR3 sequence: CASSLPWFYEQYF. The CDR3 nucleotides are TGTGCCAGCAGTTTACCCTGGTTCTACGAGCAGTACTTC.

The rearrangement joins TRBV2 to TRBJ1-1; maybe TRBD1 (6 bases). CDR1 and CDR2 (germline): SNHLY, FYNNEI. The CDR3 is made up of 13 amino acids. Trimming pared 4 bases from V and 6 bases from J, leaving 12 bases between. CDR3 sequence (DNA): TGTGCCAGCAGTGCCACAGGGATCGCTGAAGCTTTCTTT. Protein: CASSATGIAEAFF.

The chain recombines TRBV19 with TRBJ1-1; D uncertain. V lost 9 bases and J 6 bases, leaving 17 bases between the germline ends. This CDR3 is 13 amino acids long. Germline assignment: CDR1 LNHDA and CDR2 SQIVND (reference sequence). The CDR3: CASSPGIAPEAFF. The CDR3 DNA follows: TGTGCCAGCTCTCCGGGGATTGCCCCTGAAGCTTTCTTT.

This sequence joins TRBV7-2 and TRBJ2-2, with D possibly matching TRBD2 (5 bases). Germline lookup yields CDR1 SGHTA and CDR2 FQGNSA. The CDR3 is 16 residues long. The ends were cut back, 2 bases at V and 4 bases at J, with 14 bases in the middle. CDR3 nucleotide sequence: TGTGCCAGCAGCTTACCCGGGCTAGCTATCACCGGGGAGCTGTTTTTT. Amino acid sequence: CASSLPGLAITGELFF. The full variable domain, with the rest looked up from reference TRBV7-2 and TRBJ2-2, is GAGVSQSPSNKVTEKGKDVELRCDPISGHTALYWYRQSLGQGLEFLIYFQGNSAPDKSGLPSDRFSAERTGGSVSTLTIQRTQQEDSAVYLCASSLPGLAITGELFFGEGSRLTVL.

V gene TRBV7-9 combines with J gene TRBJ2-5; no clear D gene. Germline CDR1 reads SEHNR; CDR2 reads FQNEAQ (reference sequence). Trimming removed 5 bases at V and 5 bases at J, with 12 bases between. The CDR3 is 13 residues long. The CDR3 here is CASSMTPWETQYF. As DNA, the CDR3 is TGTGCCAGCAGCATGACCCCCTGGGAGACCCAGTACTTC.

About this clone: An end of the junction does not agree with germline; a read error may underlie this. The chain carries TRBV5-5 and TRBJ1-5; D is unresolved. This CDR3 is 13 amino acids long. Germline V gives CDR1 SGHKS, CDR2 YYEKEE (reference sequence). Here the CDR3 DNA reads TGTGCCAGCAGCTTAACATCGGGTCAGTCCCAGCATTTT. It specifies CASSLTSGQSQHF.

The chain has TRBV5-1 and TRBJ1-2; possibly TRBD1 for D (6 bases). From germline, CDR1 is SGHRS and CDR2 YFSETQ. Trimming removed 6 bases from V and 4 bases from J, with 13 bases in between. The CDR3 has 13 amino acids. This CDR3 is CASNKGGAYGYTF. CDR3 nucleotide sequence: TGCGCCAGCAACAAAGGGGGGGCCTATGGCTACACCTTC.

The rearrangement links TRBV6-2 or TRBV6-3 to TRBJ2-5; the match to TRBD2 covers 9 bases. The junction had 5 bases not matched to a gene; V was cut back by 5 bases and J by 1 base. This CDR3 has 15 residues. The germline gives CDR1 MNHEY, CDR2 SVGEGT. This chain's CDR3 is CASSVAGALQETQYF. The CDR3 region has the DNA TGTGCCAGCAGTGTAGCGGGGGCCCTCCAAGAGACCCAGTACTTC.

The V gene is TRBV2, the J gene TRBJ1-1; no definite D call. The germline V and J ends were trimmed by 2 bases and 1 base, with 5 bases remaining between them. In germline, CDR1 is SNHLY, CDR2 FYNNEI. The CDR3 extends over 13 amino acids. CDR3 residues: CASSENRNTEAFF. The CDR3 region has the DNA TGTGCCAGCAGTGAAAACAGGAACACTGAAGCTTTCTTT.

This chain joins TRBV7-3 and TRBJ1-1; D call uncertain. The CDR3 has 16 amino acids. The V end was cut by 5 bases, the J end by 0 bases, with 16 bases between. CDR1 and CDR2 (germline): SGHTA, FQGTGA. CDR3 sequence: CASSRNGAQMNTEAFF. The CDR3 DNA is TGTGCCAGCAGCCGCAACGGCGCTCAGATGAACACTGAAGCTTTCTTT.

The chain recombines TRBV19 with TRBJ1-1; possible D gene TRBD1, 5 bases. Germline V lookup: CDR1 LNHDA, CDR2 SQIVND (reference sequence). The CDR3 loop spans 13 amino acids. Trimming cost V 6 bases and J 1 base, with 9 bases left between them. Here the CDR3 reads CASRGGGNTEAFF. DNA for the CDR3: TGTGCCAGTAGGGGGGGAGGGAACACTGAAGCTTTCTTT. The complete variable domain, with remaining parts taken from reference TRBV19 and TRBJ1-1, reads DGGITQSPKYLFRKEGQNVTLSCEQNLNHDAMYWYRQDPGQGLRLIYYSQIVNDFQKGDIAEGYSVSREKKESFPLTVTSAQKNPTAFYLCASRGGGNTEAFFGQGTRLTVV.

J is TRBJ1-5 and V is TRBV15; D not resolved. The CDR3 sequence is 15 residues long. Germline lookup yields CDR1 LNHNV and CDR2 YYDKDF (reference sequence). V shed 3 bases and J shed 4 bases, with 13 bases lying between them. This CDR3 is CATSSDRGSNQPQHF. In DNA form, the CDR3 reads TGTGCCACCAGCAGCGATCGGGGTAGTAATCAGCCCCAGCATTTT.

The genes are TRBV6-5 and TRBJ2-1; D is ambiguous. V was shortened by 0 bases and J by 10 bases, with 13 bases between the two germline ends. The CDR3 is 14 residues long. CDR1 is MNHEY, CDR2 SVGAGI, per germline. This chain's CDR3 is CASSYSRPSIEQFF. DNA for the CDR3: TGTGCCAGCAGTTACTCGAGACCATCAATAGAGCAGTTCTTC.

The chain couples TRBV28 to TRBJ1-4, with D possibly being TRBD1 (6 bases). CDR3 size: 15 residues. Trimming pared 6 bases from V and 5 bases from J, leaving 16 bases between. Germline CDR1 MDHEN, CDR2 SYDVKM. DNA of the CDR3: TGTGCCAGCAGCCTGCCGACAGGAGAGAATGAAAAACTGTTTTTT. This encodes CASSLPTGENEKLFF.

This chain connects TRBV9 to TRBJ1-1; D is unresolved. The CDR3 is 14 amino acids. V gave up 3 bases and J gave up 1 base, with 10 bases separating them. Per germline, CDR1 SGDLS and CDR2 YYNGEE. CDR3 residues: CASSEPTENTEAFF. The DNA for the CDR3 is TGTGCCAGCAGCGAGCCCACCGAGAACACTGAAGCTTTCTTT.

This clone was seen a few times. The chain has TRBV4-1 and TRBJ2-7; D is unresolved. The germline gives CDR1 MGHRA, CDR2 YSYEKL. The CDR3 has 14 amino acids. V shed 0 bases and J shed 2 bases, with 8 bases lying between them. The CDR3 region is CASSQDEIAYEQYF. CDR3 bases: TGCGCCAGCAGCCAAGATGAGATTGCCTACGAGCAGTACTTC.

The count of this clone is one. V gene TRBV9 combines with J gene TRBJ2-1; 9 positions match TRBD1. The V and J ends lost 3 bases and 8 bases, in that order; junction bases with no gene match: 9. The CDR3 totals 15 residues. Germline CDR1 reads SGDLS; CDR2 reads YYNGEE. The CDR3 protein is CASSAGDRVSYEQFF. CDR3 DNA sequence: TGTGCCAGCAGCGCGGGGGACAGGGTATCTTATGAGCAGTTCTTC.

The chain has TRBV6-5 and TRBJ2-7, with a tentative D call TRBD1 (5 bases). This CDR3 spans 15 amino acids. Germline-derived CDR1 and CDR2 are MNHEY and SVGAGI. Trimming cost V 7 bases and J 1 base, with 17 bases left between them. CDR3: CASKIQGQGSYEQYF. The CDR3 DNA follows: TGTGCCAGCAAAATACAAGGGCAGGGTTCCTACGAGCAGTACTTC.

This rearrangement joins TRBV19 to TRBJ1-2; tentative D call: TRBD1 (6 bases). Looked up from germline, CDR1 is LNHDA and CDR2 is SQIVND (reference sequence). Trimming stripped 5 bases from V and 3 bases from J, with 34 bases between. This CDR3 has 21 residues. The DNA for the CDR3 is TGTGCCAGTAGTCTCTGGGGACCAGGGGACTTAAAATACCTGGTCGACTATGGCTACACCTTC. This encodes CASSLWGPGDLKYLVDYGYTF.

This chain links TRBV7-3 with TRBJ1-1; 7 nucleotides agree with TRBD1. This CDR3 region has 13 residues. Germline V gene data show CDR1 as SGHTA and CDR2 as FQGTGA. J lost 4 bases, V lost 5 bases, and 4 bases had no gene match. The DNA for the CDR3 is TGTGCCAGCAGCCTGACAGGGAGCACTGAAGCTTTCTTT. It is translated as CASSLTGSTEAFF.

The J gene is TRBJ2-4, the V gene TRBV5-4, with D perhaps TRBD2 (5 bases). Between the trimmed V and J ends, which lost 3 bases and 1 base, there was a span of 11 bases. From germline, CDR1 is SGHNT and CDR2 YYREEE (reference sequence). The CDR3 sequence is 15 residues long. This CDR3 is CASSSGLEAKNIQYF. The CDR3, as DNA: TGTGCCAGCAGCTCGGGGTTGGAGGCCAAAAACATTCAGTACTTC.

V is TRBV6-5 and J is TRBJ2-3, with D maybe TRBD2 (5 bases). There are 15 residues in the CDR3. The germline V and J ends were trimmed by 4 bases and 6 bases, with 17 bases remaining between them. Germline V gives CDR1 MNHEY, CDR2 SVGAGI. The CDR3 spells CASSSPKRGYDTQYF. The CDR3 bases are TGTGCCAGCAGTTCCCCCAAACGGGGTTACGATACGCAGTATTTT.

The chain employs TRBV2 and TRBJ2-3; 11 bases line up with TRBD2. J was trimmed by 2 bases and V by 4 bases; bases with no gene match: 5. CDR3 length: 16 residues. CDR1 is SNHLY, CDR2 FYNNEI, per germline. This CDR3 is CASSGGLAGNTDTQYF. The CDR3 coding sequence is TGTGCCAGCAGTGGAGGACTAGCGGGTAACACAGATACGCAGTATTTT.